These 3 T cell receptor beta chains share one sample of origin, sequenced in a study of CD8+ T cells in alopecia areata. Sample treatment: oral pan-JAK inhibitor, 5-10 mg twice daily. Investigators isolated RNA and reverse transcribed it into cDNA to act as the sequencing template. Using immunoSEQ multiplex PCR, the repertoire was profiled, and TCRdb retains in-frame clones only, with some absent. Among under 350,000 clones listed, roughly 60% were seen once. The source material was CD4+ T cells sorted from blood, sampled at week 24, from a patient treated with tofacitinib. These receptors were taken from a human donor with alopecia areata.

The chain has TRBV2 and TRBJ1-5; D ambiguous. Germline CDR1 SNHLY, CDR2 FYNNEI. The CDR3 totals 15 residues. Between the trimmed V and J ends, which lost 6 bases and 3 bases, there was a span of 15 bases. This CDR3 reads CASSPTIALNQPQHF. The DNA of the CDR3 is TGTGCCAGCAGCCCGACAATCGCCCTCAATCAGCCCCAGCATTTT.

The rearrangement uses TRBV30 and TRBJ2-1, with 7 positions matching TRBD1. J gave up 0 bases and V 1 base, and 3 bases lay outside the gene matches. The CDR3 totals 15 residues. Germline assignment: CDR1 GTSNPN and CDR2 SVGIG (reference sequence). CDR3 amino acids: CAWSAGTASYNEQFF. CDR3 coding DNA: TGTGCCTGGAGTGCTGGGACAGCCTCCTACAATGAGCAGTTCTTC.

The CDR3, as DNA: TGTGCCAGCAGCTCCTTTGGACAGGGAGGAGATGGCTACACCTTC. This gives the protein CASSSFGQGGDGYTF. This chain joins TRBV7-2 and TRBJ1-2, with 8 bases that match TRBD1. This CDR3 is built from 15 residues. Germline V gene sequence: CDR1 SGHTA, CDR2 FQGNSA. Germline trimming cut 4 bases from V and 6 bases from J; bases unmatched to any gene: 10. Drawing the rest from reference TRBV7-2 and TRBJ1-2, the complete variable domain is GAGVSQSPSNKVTEKGKDVELRCDPISGHTALYWYRQSLGQGLEFLIYFQGNSAPDKSGLPSDRFSAERTGGSVSTLTIQRTQQEDSAVYLCASSSFGQGGDGYTFGSGTRLTVV.